The 20 T cell receptor beta chains below all came from one sample that was sequenced in a study of T cells in Graves' hyperthyroidism and ophthalmopathy. Using RNA transcripts as the source, TCR beta CDR3 regions were amplified. TCR CDR3 regions were first amplified by RT-PCR with HTBI primers. TCRdb re-derived calls from the multiplex PCR reads in MiXCR, one entry per CDR3 protein. The data contain about 320,000 distinct CDR3 sequences, approximately 16% of them singletons. The sample was blood. The receptors were gathered from a man aged 25 to 40 with Graves' hyperthyroidism.

This clonotype was detected ten times or more. The gene calls are TRBV30 and TRBJ2-1; no reliable D call. CDR1 and CDR2 (germline): GTSNPN, SVGIG (reference sequence). The CDR3 has 11 amino acids. The germline V and J ends were trimmed by 4 bases and 9 bases, with 10 bases remaining between them. The CDR3 DNA reads as TGTGCCTGGACCTTATCCCTTGAGCAGTTCTTC. It is translated as CAWTLSLEQFF.

This clonotype showed up just a few times. The genes are TRBV6-6 and TRBJ2-2; 15 positions match TRBD2. This CDR3 is built from 18 residues. Germline loops: CDR1 MNHNY, CDR2 SVGAGI (reference sequence). V lost 4 bases, J lost 3 bases, and 6 bases stayed unmatched. The CDR3 region is CASSSEGLAGGYTGELFF. CDR3 DNA: TGTGCCAGCAGTTCCGAGGGACTAGCGGGAGGATACACCGGGGAGCTGTTTTTT.

This clonotype was recorded at least ten times. The chain recombines TRBV9 with TRBJ1-6; D is perhaps TRBD1 (6 bases). There are 14 residues in the CDR3. The germline gives CDR1 SGDLS, CDR2 YYNGEE. The ends were cut back, 0 bases at V and 11 bases at J, with 12 bases in the middle. CDR3 DNA sequence: TGTGCCAGCAGCGTAGGGGTCAGGGGTCCACCCCTCCACTTT. Protein: CASSVGVRGPPLHF.

This clonotype was seen a handful of times. The gene calls are TRBV7-8 and TRBJ2-6; TRBD1 might be the D (6 bases). Germline V gives CDR1 SGHVS, CDR2 FQNEAQ. V lost 6 bases and J 0 bases, leaving 18 bases between the germline ends. This CDR3 region has 18 residues. The CDR3 is CASRWDRDTDSGANVLTF. As DNA, the CDR3 is TGTGCCAGCAGGTGGGACCGGGACACGGACTCTGGGGCCAACGTCCTGACTTTC.

This clonotype was observed many times. The chain employs TRBV6-1 and TRBJ2-2; no clear D gene. The CDR3 sequence is 13 residues long. Looked up from germline, CDR1 is MNHNS and CDR2 is SASEGT. The germline V and J ends were trimmed by 3 bases and 4 bases, with 6 bases remaining between them. The CDR3 loop reads CASSDWPTGELFF. DNA of the CDR3: TGTGCCAGCAGTGACTGGCCCACCGGGGAGCTGTTTTTT.

The rearrangement links TRBV7-9 to TRBJ2-7, with a tentative D call TRBD1 (6 bases). Germline-derived CDR1 and CDR2 are SEHNR and FQNEAQ (reference sequence). This CDR3 has 14 residues. The V end lost 5 bases, the J end lost 6 bases, and 17 bases lay between the germline ends. In DNA form, the CDR3 reads TGTGCCAGCAGCCAACAGGGATACTCTCTCGAGCAGTACTTC. It translates to CASSQQGYSLEQYF.

This clonotype was detected ten times or more. This sequence joins TRBV27 and TRBJ2-1; the D is unclear. CDR1 and CDR2 from the germline V gene are MNHEY and SMNVEV (reference sequence). V was pared by 4 bases and J by 8 bases, with 15 bases between. The CDR3 has 14 residues. As DNA, the CDR3 is TGTGCCAGCAGTTCCCCTCTCAGGCGAGATGAGCAGTTCTTC. Translated: CASSSPLRRDEQFF.

There are many counts of this clonotype. The CDR3 nucleotides read TGTGCCAGCAGCGCAGAGGGGAGCCCCAACACTGAAGCTTTCTTT. Translated: CASSAEGSPNTEAFF. The rearrangement joins TRBV9 to TRBJ1-1; maybe TRBD1 (5 bases). The CDR3 runs to 15 residues. Germline CDR1 reads SGDLS; CDR2 reads YYNGEE. V gave up 3 bases and J gave up 2 bases, with 14 bases separating them.

J is TRBJ2-6 and V is TRBV7-9; 7 bases fit TRBD1. The trim removed 0 bases at V and 0 bases at J, leaving 5 bases unmatched. In germline, CDR1 is SEHNR, CDR2 FQNEAQ (reference sequence). This CDR3 has 18 residues. CDR3 in amino acids: CASSLALGGHSGANVLTF. The CDR3 coding sequence is TGTGCCAGCAGCTTAGCGTTAGGGGGCCACTCTGGGGCCAACGTCCTGACTTTC.

This chain uses TRBV11-2 with TRBJ2-5, with 10 bases aligning to TRBD2. With V trimmed by 5 bases and J by 4 bases, 16 bases remained unmatched. The CDR3 contains 18 residues. Germline V gene lookup returns CDR1 SGHAT and CDR2 FQNNGV. CDR3 residues: CASSRLVDERGGRETQYF. The CDR3 DNA reads as TGTGCCAGCAGCCGCCTCGTGGATGAGCGGGGGGGCCGAGAGACCCAGTACTTC.

This clonotype was recorded a few times. J is TRBJ1-3 and V is TRBV20-1; 7 nucleotides agree with TRBD1. CDR3 length equals 15 residues. Germline CDR1 DFQATT, CDR2 SNEGSKA (reference sequence). The V segment lost 0 bases and the J segment 7 bases; nucleotides outside the gene matches: 9. The CDR3 here is CSAREGPGQENTIYF. The CDR3 nucleotides read TGCAGTGCTAGAGAAGGCCCAGGACAGGAGAACACCATATATTTT.

At least ten counts were recorded for this clonotype. The gene calls are TRBV20-1 and TRBJ2-7, with D tentatively TRBD2 (6 bases). In germline, CDR1 is DFQATT, CDR2 SNEGSKA (reference sequence). This CDR3 spans 13 amino acids. The V and J ends lost 8 bases and 5 bases respectively, with 19 bases between them. The CDR3 here is CSSGTAGRDEQYF. In DNA, the CDR3 is TGCAGTTCTGGTACGGCGGGACGGGACGAGCAGTACTTC.

Ten or more counts support this clonotype. The rearrangement uses TRBV27 and TRBJ2-3; D possibly uses TRBD1 or TRBD2 (5 bases each). Trimming took 8 bases from V and 1 from J, leaving 10 bases between them. Germline loops: CDR1 MNHEY, CDR2 SMNVEV (reference sequence). The CDR3 runs 13 residues. The CDR3 DNA reads as TGTGCCAGCGCAAGGGACCGCACAGATACGCAGTATTTT. The encoded protein is CASARDRTDTQYF.

The rearrangement uses TRBV30 and TRBJ2-1; D is uncertain. Germline V gene lookup returns CDR1 GTSNPN and CDR2 SVGIG (reference sequence). V lost 0 bases and J 3 bases, leaving 12 bases between the germline ends. The CDR3 runs 15 residues. The CDR3 sequence: CAWSVQESIYNEQFF. Here the CDR3 DNA reads TGTGCCTGGAGTGTACAAGAGTCAATCTACAATGAGCAGTTCTTC. Variable domain in full (rest from reference TRBV30 and TRBJ2-1): SQTIHQWPATLVQPVGSPLSLECTVEGTSNPNLYWYRQAAGRGLQLLFYSVGIGQISSEVPQNLSASRPQDRQFILSSKKLLLSDSGFYLCAWSVQESIYNEQFFGPGTRLTVL.

This clonotype showed up many times. The CDR3 DNA follows: TGTGCCAGCAGCTTAGGTTCGGCCTCTTACAATGAGCAGTTCTTC. It codes for CASSLGSASYNEQFF. This rearrangement joins TRBV11-2 to TRBJ2-1; no firm D call. The CDR3 spans 15 residues. The V and J ends lost 1 base and 4 bases respectively, with 11 bases between them. Germline assignment: CDR1 SGHAT and CDR2 FQNNGV.

This clonotype was counted at least ten times. J is TRBJ2-7 and V is TRBV29-1, with TRBD1 identical over 7 bases. V gave up 5 bases and J gave up 2 bases; unmatched junction bases: 9. This CDR3 has 14 residues. Germline-derived CDR1 and CDR2 are SQVTM and ANQGSEA. The CDR3 here is CSVTRDSAPYEQYF. CDR3 nucleotide sequence: TGCAGCGTTACCCGGGACAGCGCTCCCTACGAGCAGTACTTC.

This clonotype was counted many times. This rearrangement joins TRBV27 to TRBJ2-7; TRBD2 matches 8 bases. V was pared by 2 bases and J by 5 bases, with 11 bases of the junction left unmatched. CDR3 length equals 16 residues. The germline V gene encodes CDR1 MNHEY and CDR2 SMNVEV (reference sequence). The CDR3 sequence is CASSLNPAGGGDEQYF. The DNA of the CDR3 is TGTGCCAGCAGTTTAAACCCCGCGGGGGGCGGGGACGAGCAGTACTTC.

The CDR3 bases are TGTGCCAGCAGTGCCGGAGGGGTATACACTGAAGCTTTCTTT. This translates into CASSAGGVYTEAFF. The chain has TRBV6-1 and TRBJ1-1, with D possibly matching TRBD1 (5 bases). This CDR3 spans 14 amino acids. V shed 4 bases and J shed 3 bases, with 12 bases lying between them. Germline-derived CDR1 and CDR2 are MNHNS and SASEGT.

Many counts were recorded for this clonotype. The rearrangement joins TRBV4-1 to TRBJ2-1; D remains ambiguous. This CDR3 is 13 amino acids long. CDR1 MGHRA and CDR2 YSYEKL come from the germline V gene. The V end lost 5 bases, the J end lost 7 bases, and 12 bases lay between the germline ends. In DNA form, the CDR3 reads TGCGCCAGCAGCACATATCTAGGAAATGAGCAGTTCTTC. This translates into CASSTYLGNEQFF.

There are a few counts of this clonotype. The V call is TRBV5-4, the J call TRBJ2-1; 9 positions match TRBD1. The CDR3 covers 15 residues. The junction had 8 bases not matched to a gene; V was cut back by 4 bases and J by 6 bases. The germline gives CDR1 SGHNT, CDR2 YYREEE (reference sequence). As DNA, the CDR3 is TGTGCCAGCAGCCGGACGGGACAGGGTATCAATGAGCAGTTCTTC. Translating gives CASSRTGQGINEQFF.